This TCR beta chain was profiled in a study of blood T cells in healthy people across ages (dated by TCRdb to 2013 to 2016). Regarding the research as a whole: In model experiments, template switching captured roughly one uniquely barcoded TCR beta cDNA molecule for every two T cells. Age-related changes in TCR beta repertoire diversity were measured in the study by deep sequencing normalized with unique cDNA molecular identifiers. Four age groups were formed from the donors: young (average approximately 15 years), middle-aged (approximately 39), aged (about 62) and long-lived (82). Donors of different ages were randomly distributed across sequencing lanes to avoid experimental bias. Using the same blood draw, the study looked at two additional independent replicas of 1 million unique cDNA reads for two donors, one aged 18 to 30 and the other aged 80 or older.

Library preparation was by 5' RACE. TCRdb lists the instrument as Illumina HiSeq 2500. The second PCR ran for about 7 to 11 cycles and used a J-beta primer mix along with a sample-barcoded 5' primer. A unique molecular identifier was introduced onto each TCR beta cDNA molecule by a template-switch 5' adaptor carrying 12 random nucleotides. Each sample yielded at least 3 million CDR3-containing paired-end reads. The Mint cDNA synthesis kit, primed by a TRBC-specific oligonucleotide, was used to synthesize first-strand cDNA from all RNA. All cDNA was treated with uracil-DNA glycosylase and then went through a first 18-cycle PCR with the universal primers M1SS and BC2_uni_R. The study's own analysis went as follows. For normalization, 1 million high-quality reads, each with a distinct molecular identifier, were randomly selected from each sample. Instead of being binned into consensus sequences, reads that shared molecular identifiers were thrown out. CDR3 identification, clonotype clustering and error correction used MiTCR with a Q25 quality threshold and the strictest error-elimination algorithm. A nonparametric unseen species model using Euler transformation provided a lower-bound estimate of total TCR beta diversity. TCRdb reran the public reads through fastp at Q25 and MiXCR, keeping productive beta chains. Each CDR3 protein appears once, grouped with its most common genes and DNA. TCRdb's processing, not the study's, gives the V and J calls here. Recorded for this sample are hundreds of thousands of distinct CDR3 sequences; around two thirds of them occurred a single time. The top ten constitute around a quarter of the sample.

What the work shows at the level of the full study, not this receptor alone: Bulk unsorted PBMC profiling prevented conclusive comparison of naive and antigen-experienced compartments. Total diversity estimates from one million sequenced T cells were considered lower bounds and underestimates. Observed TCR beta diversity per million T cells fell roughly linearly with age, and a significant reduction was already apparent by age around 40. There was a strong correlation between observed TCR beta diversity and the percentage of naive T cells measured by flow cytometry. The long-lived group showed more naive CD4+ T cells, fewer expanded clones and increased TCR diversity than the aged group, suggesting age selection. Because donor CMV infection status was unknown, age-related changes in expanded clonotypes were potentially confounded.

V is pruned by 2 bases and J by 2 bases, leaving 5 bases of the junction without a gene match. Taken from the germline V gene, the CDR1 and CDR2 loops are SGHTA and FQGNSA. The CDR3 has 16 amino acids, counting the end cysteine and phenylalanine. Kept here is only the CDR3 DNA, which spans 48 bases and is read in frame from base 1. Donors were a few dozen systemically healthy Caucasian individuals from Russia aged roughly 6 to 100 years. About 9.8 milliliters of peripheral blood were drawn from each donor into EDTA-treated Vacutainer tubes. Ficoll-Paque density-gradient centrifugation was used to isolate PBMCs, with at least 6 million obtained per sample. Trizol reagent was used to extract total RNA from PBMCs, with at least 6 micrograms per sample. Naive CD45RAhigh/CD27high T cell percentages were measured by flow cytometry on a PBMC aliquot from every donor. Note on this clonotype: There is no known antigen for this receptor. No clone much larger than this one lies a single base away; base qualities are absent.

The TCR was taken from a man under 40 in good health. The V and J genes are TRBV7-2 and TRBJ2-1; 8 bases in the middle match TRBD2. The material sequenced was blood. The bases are TGTGCCAGCAGCTTACAACTAGCGGCCCCCTACAATGAGCAGTTCTTC. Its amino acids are CASSLQLAAPYNEQFF. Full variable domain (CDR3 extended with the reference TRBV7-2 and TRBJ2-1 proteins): GAGVSQSPSNKVTEKGKDVELRCDPISGHTALYWYRQSLGQGLEFLIYFQGNSAPDKSGLPSDRFSAERTGGSVSTLTIQRTQQEDSAVYLCASSLQLAAPYNEQFFGPGTRLTVL.